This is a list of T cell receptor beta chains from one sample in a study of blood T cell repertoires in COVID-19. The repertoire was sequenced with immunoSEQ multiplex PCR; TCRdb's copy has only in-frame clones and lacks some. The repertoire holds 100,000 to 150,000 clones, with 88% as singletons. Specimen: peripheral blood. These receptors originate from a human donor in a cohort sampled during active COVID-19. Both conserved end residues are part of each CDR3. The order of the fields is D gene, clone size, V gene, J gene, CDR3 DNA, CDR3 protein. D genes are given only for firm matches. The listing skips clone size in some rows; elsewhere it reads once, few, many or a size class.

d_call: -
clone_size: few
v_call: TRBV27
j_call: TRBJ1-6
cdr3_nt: TGTGCCAGCAGTTTTCAGGCCCGTCAGTCACCCCTCCACTTT
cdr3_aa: CASSFQARQSPLHF

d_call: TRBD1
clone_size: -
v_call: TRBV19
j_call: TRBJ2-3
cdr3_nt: TGTGCCAGTACCCAAGATAGGGACAGGAGCTTAACTACTCCAGATACGCAGTATTTT
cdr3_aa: CASTQDRDRSLTTPDTQYF

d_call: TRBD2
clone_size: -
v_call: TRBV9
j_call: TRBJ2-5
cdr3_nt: TGTGCCAGCAGCGTAGACGGCGGGGGGGCGGAGACCCAGTACTTC
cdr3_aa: CASSVDGGGAETQYF

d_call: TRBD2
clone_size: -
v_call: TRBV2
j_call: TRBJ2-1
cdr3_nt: TGTGCCAGCAGGTACCTAGCGGGAGTAAACGAGCAGTTCTTC
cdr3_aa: CASRYLAGVNEQFF

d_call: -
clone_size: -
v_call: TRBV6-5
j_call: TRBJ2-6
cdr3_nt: TGTGCCAGCAGTAGCGGTAGCTCTGGGGCCAACGTCCTGACTTTC
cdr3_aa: CASSSGSSGANVLTF

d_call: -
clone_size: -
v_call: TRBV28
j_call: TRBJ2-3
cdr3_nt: TGTGCCAGCAGTCCCGGGGGGCTGGATACGCAGTATTTT
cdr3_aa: CASSPGGLDTQYF

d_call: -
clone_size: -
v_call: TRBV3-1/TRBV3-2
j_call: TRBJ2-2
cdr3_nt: TGTGCCAGCAGCCGGGGCGCCGGGGAGCTGTTTTTT
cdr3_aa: CASSRGAGELFF

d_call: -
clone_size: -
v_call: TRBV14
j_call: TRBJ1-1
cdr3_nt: TGTGCCAGCAGCCCCGGGGGGTTCACTGAAGCTTTCTTT
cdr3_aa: CASSPGGFTEAFF

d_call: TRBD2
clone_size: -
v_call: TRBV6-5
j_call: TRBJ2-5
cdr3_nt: TGTGCCAGCAGTCGACGGCTAGCGGGTGAGGCCCAGTACTTC
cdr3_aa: CASSRRLAGEAQYF

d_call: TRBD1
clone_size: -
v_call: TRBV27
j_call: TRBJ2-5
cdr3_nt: TGTGCCAGCAGTTCCTCCAGGGGGCATAGCCAAGAGACCCAGTACTTC
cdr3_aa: CASSSSRGHSQETQYF

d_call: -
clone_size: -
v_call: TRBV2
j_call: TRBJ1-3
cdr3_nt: TGTGCCAGCAGGGACAGAACTGGAAACACCATATATTTT
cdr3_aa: CASRDRTGNTIYF

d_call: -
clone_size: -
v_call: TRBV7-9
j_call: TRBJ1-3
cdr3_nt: TGTGCCAGCAGCCCTTCTTCTGGAAACACCATATATTTT
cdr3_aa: CASSPSSGNTIYF

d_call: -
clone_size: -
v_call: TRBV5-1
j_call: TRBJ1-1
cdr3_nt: TGCGCCAGCAGCTTGGCCGGGTATCAGGGGAATGAAGCTTTCTTT
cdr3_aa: CASSLAGYQGNEAFF

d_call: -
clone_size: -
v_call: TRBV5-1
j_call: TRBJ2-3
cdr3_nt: TGCGCCAGCAGCTTGGCAGGGGGGTCCCGCACAGATACGCAGTATTTT
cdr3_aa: CASSLAGGSRTDTQYF

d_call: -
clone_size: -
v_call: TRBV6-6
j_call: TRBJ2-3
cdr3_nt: TGTGCCAGCACAACGACGGCGGAAATCACAGATACGCAGTATTTT
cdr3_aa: CASTTTAEITDTQYF

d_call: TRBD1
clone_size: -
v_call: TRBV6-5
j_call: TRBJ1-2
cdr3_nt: TGTGCCAGCAGTTACGTTTACAGGGGTGGCTACACCTTC
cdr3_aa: CASSYVYRGGYTF

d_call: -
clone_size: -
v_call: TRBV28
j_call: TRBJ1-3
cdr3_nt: TGTGCCACCAACTCACAGGGTCAATCTGGAAACACCATATATTTT
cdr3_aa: CATNSQGQSGNTIYF

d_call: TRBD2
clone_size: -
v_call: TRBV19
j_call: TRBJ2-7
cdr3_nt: TGTGCCAGTAGTGCTCTAGCGGTGAGGAGCTACGAGCAGTACTTC
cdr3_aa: CASSALAVRSYEQYF

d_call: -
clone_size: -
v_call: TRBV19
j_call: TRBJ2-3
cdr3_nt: TGTGCCAGTAGCCTGGGAGTTAGAGGCACAGATACGCAGTATTTT
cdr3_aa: CASSLGVRGTDTQYF

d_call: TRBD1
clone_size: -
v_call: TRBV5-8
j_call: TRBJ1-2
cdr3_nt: TGTGCCAGCAGCCGGGGACAGGAGGGCTATGGCTACACCTTC
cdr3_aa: CASSRGQEGYGYTF

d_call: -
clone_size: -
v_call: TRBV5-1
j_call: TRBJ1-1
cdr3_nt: TGCGCCAGCAGCTTGGACAGCCAGATGAACACTGAAGCTTTCTTT
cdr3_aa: CASSLDSQMNTEAFF

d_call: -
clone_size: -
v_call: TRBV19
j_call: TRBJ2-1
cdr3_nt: TGTGCCAGTATTAACTATTTTAATGAGCAGTTCTTC
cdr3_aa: CASINYFNEQFF

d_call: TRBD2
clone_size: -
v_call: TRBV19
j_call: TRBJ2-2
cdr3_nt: TGTGCCAGTAGTATGAGCGGGAGGTTTTATACCGGGGAGCTGTTTTTT
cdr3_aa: CASSMSGRFYTGELFF

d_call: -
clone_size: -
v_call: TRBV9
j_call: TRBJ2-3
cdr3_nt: TGTGCCAGCAGCGTATCGTTTGGCACAGATACGCAGTATTTT
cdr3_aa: CASSVSFGTDTQYF

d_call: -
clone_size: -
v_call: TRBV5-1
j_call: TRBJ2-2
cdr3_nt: TGCGCCAGCAGCTTGGAGCGGCACACCGGGGAGCTGTTTTTT
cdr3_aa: CASSLERHTGELFF

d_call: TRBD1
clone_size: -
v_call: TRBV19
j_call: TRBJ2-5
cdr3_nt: TGTGCCAGTAGTCGGGACAGGGGACAAGAGACCCAGTACTTC
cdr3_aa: CASSRDRGQETQYF

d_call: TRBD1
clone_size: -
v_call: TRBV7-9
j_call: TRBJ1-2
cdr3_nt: TGTGCCAGCAGCTTAGAAACAGGGGGAGGTGGCTACACCTTC
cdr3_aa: CASSLETGGGGYTF

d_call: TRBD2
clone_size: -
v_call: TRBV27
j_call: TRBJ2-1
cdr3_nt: TGTGCCAGCAGTCCTCAGCGGGGGGCGATCAATGAGCAGTTCTTC
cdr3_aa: CASSPQRGAINEQFF

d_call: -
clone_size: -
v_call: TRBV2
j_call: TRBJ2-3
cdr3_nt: TGTGCCAGCAGTTTGGGTCAGAGGGTTACCACAGATACGCAGTATTTT
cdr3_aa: CASSLGQRVTTDTQYF

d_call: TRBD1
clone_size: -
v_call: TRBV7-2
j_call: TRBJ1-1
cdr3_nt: TGTGCCAGCAGTGTCCGGACAGGGGGCTTTAGGGCTTTCTTT
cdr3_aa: CASSVRTGGFRAFF

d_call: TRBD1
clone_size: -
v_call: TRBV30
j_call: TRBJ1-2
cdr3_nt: TGTGCCTGGAGCCGGACAGGGGCATATGGCTACACCTTC
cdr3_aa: CAWSRTGAYGYTF

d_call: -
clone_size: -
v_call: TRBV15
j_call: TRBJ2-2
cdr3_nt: TGTGCCACCAGCATGGCAGGTCGGGAGCGCAGGGAGCTGTTTTTT
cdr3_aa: CATSMAGRERRELFF

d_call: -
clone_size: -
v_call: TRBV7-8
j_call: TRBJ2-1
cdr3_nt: TGTGCCAGCAGCTTAACGACCTTCGGGGATGAGCAGTTCTTC
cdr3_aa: CASSLTTFGDEQFF

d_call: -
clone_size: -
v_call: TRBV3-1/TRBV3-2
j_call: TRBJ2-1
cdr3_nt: TGTGCCAGCAGCAATGGGCTGGCCTACAATGAGCAGTTCTTC
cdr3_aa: CASSNGLAYNEQFF

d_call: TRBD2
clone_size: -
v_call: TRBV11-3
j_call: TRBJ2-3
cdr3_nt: TGTGCCAGGATCATTACGCGGGACGCCAAAGCGGGAGGGCAAGGTGGTACGCAGTATTTT
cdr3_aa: CARIITRDAKAGGQGGTQYF

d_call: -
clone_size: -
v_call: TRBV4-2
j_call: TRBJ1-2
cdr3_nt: TGTGCCAGCAGCCAGACTCAGGGACTTGGTGGCTACACCTTC
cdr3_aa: CASSQTQGLGGYTF

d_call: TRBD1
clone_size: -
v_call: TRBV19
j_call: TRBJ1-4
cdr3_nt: TGTGCCAGTAGTTCGCGGACAGGGGGCAAGGAAAAACTGTTTTTT
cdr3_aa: CASSSRTGGKEKLFF

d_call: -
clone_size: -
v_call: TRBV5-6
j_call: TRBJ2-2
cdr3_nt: TGTGCCAGCAGCTTGGGTCTAGCGCTGAACACCGGGGAGCTGTTTTTT
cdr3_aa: CASSLGLALNTGELFF

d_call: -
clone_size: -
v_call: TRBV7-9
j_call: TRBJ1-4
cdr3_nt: TGTGCCAGCAGCTTAAGGAGCCAGGGGTATGGGTCTAATGAAAAACTGTTTTTT
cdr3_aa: CASSLRSQGYGSNEKLFF

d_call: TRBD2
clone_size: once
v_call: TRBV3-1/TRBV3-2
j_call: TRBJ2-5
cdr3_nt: TGTGCCAGCAGCCAAGAGGGTAGCGGGACTTCGGAGACCCAGTACTTC
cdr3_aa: CASSQEGSGTSETQYF

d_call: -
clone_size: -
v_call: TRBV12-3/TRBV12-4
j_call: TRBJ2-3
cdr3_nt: TGTGCCAGCAGTTTGGGCGGGATGCAGTATTTT
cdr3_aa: CASSLGGMQYF

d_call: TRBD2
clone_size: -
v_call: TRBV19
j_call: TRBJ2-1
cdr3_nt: TGTGCCAGTAGTATAGGGGGGGGCTCCTACAATGAGCAGTTCTTC
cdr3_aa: CASSIGGGSYNEQFF

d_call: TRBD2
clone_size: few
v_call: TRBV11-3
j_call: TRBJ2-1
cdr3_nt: TGTGCCAGCAGCTCGCGGACTAGCGGCGCCACAGAGCAGTTCTTC
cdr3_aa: CASSSRTSGATEQFF

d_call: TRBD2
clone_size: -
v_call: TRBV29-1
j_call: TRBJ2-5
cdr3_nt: TGCAGCGCCGAAGGTTTTTTGCGGGGGGGAAAACAAGAGACCCAGTACTTC
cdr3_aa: CSAEGFLRGGKQETQYF

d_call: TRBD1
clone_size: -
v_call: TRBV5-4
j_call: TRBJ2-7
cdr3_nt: TGTGCCAGCAACAAACCGGGACAGTCTTACGAGCAGTACTTC
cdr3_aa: CASNKPGQSYEQYF

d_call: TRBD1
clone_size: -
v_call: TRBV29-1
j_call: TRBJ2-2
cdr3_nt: TGCAGCGGACAGGGGACCGGGGAGCTGTTTTTT
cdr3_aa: CSGQGTGELFF

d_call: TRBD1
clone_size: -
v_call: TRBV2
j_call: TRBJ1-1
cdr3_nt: TGTGCCAGCAGTGAAGCTGCTGACAGGGGGCGAGGGGCCGACACTGAAGCTTTCTTT
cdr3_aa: CASSEAADRGRGADTEAFF

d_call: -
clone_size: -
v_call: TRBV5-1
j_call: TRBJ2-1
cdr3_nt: TGCGCCAGCAGCCCGTCGGGGCGGGATGGAAATGAGCAGTTCTTC
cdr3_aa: CASSPSGRDGNEQFF

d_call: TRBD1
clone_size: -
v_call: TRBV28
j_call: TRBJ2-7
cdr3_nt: TGTGCCAGCAGTCCCCCCGGGACAGGGGCCTACGAGCAGTACTTC
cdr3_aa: CASSPPGTGAYEQYF

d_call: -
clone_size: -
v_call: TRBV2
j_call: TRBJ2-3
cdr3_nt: TGTGCCAGCACCGACTATTACGGCACAGATACGCAGTATTTT
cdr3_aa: CASTDYYGTDTQYF

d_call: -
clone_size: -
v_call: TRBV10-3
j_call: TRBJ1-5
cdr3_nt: TGTGCCATCAGTGTTGAGGTGGGTCAGCCCCAGCATTTT
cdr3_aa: CAISVEVGQPQHF

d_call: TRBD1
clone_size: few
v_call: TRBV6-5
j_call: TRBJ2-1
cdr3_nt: TGTGCCAGCAGCCGAGGACAGGGGGCTATCAATGAGCAGTTCTTC
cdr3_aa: CASSRGQGAINEQFF

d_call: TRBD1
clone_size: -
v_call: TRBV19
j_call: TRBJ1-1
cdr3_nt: TGTGCCAGTAGTATAGCCCAGGGGGCAAACACTGAAGCTTTCTTT
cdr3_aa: CASSIAQGANTEAFF

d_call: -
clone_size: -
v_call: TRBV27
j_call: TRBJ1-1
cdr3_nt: TGTGCCAGCAGTTTACGTTCGGTGGACACTGAAGCTTTCTTT
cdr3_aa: CASSLRSVDTEAFF

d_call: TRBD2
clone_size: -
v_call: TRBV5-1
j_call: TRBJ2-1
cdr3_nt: TGCGCCAGCAGCGATACCTCCGGGACTAGCCCTCACAATGAGCAGTTCTTC
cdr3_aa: CASSDTSGTSPHNEQFF

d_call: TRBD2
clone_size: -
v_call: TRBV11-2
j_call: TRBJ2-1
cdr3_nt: TGTGCCAGCAGCCCATCCCTAGCGGCAGACAATGAGCAGTTCTTC
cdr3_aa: CASSPSLAADNEQFF

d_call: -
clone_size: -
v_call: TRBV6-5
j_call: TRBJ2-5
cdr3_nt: TGTGCCAGCAGGTCGGTGGGGGCTGGAGAGACCCAGTACTTC
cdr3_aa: CASRSVGAGETQYF

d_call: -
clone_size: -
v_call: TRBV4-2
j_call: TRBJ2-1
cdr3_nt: TGTGCCAGCAGCCCGCTTAGGGGTGGAGGGAATGAGCAGTTCTTC
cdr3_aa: CASSPLRGGGNEQFF